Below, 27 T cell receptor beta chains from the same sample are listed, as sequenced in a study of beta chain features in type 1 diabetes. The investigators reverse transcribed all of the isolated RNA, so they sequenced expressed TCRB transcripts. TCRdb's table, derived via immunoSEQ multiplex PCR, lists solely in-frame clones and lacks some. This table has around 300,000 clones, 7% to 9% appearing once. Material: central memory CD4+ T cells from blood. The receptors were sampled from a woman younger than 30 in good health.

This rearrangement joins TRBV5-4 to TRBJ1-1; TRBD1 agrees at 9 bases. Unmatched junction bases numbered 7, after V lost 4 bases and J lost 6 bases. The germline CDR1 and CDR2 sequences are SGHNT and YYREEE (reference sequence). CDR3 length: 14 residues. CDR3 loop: CASSQTGTGPEAFF. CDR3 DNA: TGTGCCAGCAGCCAGACCGGGACAGGGCCTGAAGCTTTCTTT.

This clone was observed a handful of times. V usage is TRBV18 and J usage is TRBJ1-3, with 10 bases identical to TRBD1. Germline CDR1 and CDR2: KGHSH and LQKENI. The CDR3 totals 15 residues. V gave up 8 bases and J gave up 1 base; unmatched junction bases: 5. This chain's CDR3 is CASTPGQGSGNTIYF. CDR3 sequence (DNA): TGTGCCAGCACTCCGGGACAGGGGTCTGGAAACACCATATATTTT.

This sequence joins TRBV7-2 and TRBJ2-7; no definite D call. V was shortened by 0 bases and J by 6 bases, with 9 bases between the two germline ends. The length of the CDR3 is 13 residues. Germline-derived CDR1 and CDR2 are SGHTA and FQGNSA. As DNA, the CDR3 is TGTGCCAGCAGCTTAGCTGGGCGTCCCGAGCAGTACGTC. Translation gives CASSLAGRPEQYV.

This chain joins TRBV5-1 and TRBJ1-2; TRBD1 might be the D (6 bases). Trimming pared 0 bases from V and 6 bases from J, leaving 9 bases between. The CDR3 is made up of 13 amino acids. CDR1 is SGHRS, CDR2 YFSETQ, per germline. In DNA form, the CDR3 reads TGCGCCAGCAGCTTGGTAGGGGGTCATGGCTACACCTTC. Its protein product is CASSLVGGHGYTF.

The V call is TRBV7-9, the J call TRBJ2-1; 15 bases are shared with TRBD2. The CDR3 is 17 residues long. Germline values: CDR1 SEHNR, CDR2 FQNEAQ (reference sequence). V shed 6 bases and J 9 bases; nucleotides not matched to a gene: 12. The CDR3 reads CASRSQPGLAGGVEQFF. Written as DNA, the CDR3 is TGTGCCAGCAGATCCCAGCCCGGACTAGCGGGAGGGGTTGAGCAGTTCTTC.

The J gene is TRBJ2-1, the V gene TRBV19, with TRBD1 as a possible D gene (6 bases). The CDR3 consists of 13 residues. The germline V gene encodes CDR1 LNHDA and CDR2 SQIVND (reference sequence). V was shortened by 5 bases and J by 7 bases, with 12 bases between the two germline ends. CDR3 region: CASSPRTVNEQFF. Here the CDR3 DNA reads TGTGCCAGTAGTCCGCGGACAGTTAATGAGCAGTTCTTC.

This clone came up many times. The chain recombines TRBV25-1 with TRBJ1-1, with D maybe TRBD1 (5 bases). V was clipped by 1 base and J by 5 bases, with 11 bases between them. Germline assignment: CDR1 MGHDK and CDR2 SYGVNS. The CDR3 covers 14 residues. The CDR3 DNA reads TGTGCCAGCAGTGAATGGGGCGGGGGTACTGAAGCTTTCTTT. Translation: CASSEWGGGTEAFF.

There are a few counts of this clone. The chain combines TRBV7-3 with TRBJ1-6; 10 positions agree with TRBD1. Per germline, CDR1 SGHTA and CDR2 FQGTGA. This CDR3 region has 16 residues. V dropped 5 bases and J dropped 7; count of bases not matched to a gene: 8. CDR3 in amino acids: CASSQTPGQGNSPLHF. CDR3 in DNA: TGTGCCAGCAGCCAAACCCCGGGACAGGGGAATTCACCCCTCCACTTT.

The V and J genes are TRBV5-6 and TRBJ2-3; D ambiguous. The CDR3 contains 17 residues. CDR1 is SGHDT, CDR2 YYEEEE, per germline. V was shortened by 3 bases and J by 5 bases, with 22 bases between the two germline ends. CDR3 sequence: CASSYKVMATRVDTQYF. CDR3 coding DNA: TGTGCCAGCAGCTATAAAGTTATGGCCACTCGGGTAGATACGCAGTATTTT.

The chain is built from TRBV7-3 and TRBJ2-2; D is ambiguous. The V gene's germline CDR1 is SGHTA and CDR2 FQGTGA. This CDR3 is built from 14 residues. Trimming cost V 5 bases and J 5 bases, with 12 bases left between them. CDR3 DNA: TGTGCCAGCAGCCAGCGTCTGGGGACCGGGGAGCTGTTTTTT. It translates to CASSQRLGTGELFF.

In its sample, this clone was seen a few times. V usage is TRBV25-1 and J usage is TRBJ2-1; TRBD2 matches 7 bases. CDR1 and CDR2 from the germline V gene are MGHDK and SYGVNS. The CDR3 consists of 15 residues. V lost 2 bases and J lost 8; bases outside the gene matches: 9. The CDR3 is CASSEPAGERDEQFF. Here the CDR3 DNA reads TGTGCCAGCAGTGAACCGGCGGGAGAACGGGATGAGCAGTTCTTC.

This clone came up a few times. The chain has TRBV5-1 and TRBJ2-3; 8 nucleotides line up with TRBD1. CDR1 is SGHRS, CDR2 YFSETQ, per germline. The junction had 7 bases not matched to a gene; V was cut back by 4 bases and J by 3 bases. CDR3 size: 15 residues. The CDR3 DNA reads TGCGCCAGCAGCCCGACAGGGGACGAGACAGATACGCAGTATTTT. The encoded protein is CASSPTGDETDTQYF.

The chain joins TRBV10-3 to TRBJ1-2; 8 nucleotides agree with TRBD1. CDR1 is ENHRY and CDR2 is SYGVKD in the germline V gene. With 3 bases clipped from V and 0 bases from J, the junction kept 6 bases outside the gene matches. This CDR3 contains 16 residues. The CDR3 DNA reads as TGTGCCATCAGTGATCCGACAGGGGTAGCTAACTATGGCTACACCTTC. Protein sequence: CAISDPTGVANYGYTF.

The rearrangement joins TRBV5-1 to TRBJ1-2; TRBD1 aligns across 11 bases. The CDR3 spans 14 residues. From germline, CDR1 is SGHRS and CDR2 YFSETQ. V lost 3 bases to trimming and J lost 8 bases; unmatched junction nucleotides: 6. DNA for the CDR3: TGCGCCAGCAGCTGGACAGGGGGCGCCATGGGCTACACCTTC. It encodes CASSWTGGAMGYTF.

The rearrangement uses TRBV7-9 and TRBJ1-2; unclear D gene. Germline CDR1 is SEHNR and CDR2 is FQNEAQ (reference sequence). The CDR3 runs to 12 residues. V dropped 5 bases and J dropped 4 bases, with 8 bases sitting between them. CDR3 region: CASSVDPYGYTF. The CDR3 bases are TGTGCCAGCAGCGTAGACCCCTATGGCTACACCTTC.

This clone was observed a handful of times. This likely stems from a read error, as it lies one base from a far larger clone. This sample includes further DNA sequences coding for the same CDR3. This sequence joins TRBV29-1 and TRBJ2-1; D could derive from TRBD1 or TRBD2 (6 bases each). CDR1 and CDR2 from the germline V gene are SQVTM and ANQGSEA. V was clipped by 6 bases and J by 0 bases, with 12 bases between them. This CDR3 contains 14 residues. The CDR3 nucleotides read TGCAGCGTGGAAAAGGGGGGCTCCTACAATGAGCAGTTCTTC. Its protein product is CSVEKGGSYNEQFF.

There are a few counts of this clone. CDR3 DNA: TGCGCCAGCTCACGGGACACGAGATACAATGAGCAGTTCTTC. As protein: CASSRDTRYNEQFF. The chain uses TRBV5-1 and TRBJ2-1; a weak D match, TRBD1 (6 bases). Germline values: CDR1 SGHRS, CDR2 YFSETQ. The CDR3 is made up of 14 amino acids. V was pared by 7 bases and J by 4 bases, with 15 bases between.

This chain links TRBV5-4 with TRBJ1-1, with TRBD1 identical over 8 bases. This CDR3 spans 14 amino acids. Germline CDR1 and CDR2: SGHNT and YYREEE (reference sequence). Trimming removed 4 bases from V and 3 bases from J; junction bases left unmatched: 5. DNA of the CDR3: TGTGCCAGCAGCCCGGACAGGGCGTACACTGAAGCTTTCTTT. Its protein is CASSPDRAYTEAFF.

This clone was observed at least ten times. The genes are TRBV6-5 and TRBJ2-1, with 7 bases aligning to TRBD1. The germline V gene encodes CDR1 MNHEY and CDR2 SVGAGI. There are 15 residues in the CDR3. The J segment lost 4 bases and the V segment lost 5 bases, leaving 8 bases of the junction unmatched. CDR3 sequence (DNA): TGTGCCAGCAGTCCGACAGGGTTTGGGTACAATGAGCAGTTCTTC. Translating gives CASSPTGFGYNEQFF.

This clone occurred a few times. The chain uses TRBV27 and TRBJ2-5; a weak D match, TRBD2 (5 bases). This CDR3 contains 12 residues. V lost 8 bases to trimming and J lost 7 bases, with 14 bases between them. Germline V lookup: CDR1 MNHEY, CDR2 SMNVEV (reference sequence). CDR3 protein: CASLGAGGTQYF. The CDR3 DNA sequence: TGTGCCAGCCTAGGCGCTGGAGGGACCCAGTACTTC.

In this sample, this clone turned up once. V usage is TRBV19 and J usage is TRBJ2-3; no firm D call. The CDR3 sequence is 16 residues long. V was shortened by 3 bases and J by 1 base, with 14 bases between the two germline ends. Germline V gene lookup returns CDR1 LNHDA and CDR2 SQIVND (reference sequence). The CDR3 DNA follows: TGTGCCAGTAGTATTGGAATGATTCCTGGCACAGATACGCAGTATTTT. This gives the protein CASSIGMIPGTDTQYF.

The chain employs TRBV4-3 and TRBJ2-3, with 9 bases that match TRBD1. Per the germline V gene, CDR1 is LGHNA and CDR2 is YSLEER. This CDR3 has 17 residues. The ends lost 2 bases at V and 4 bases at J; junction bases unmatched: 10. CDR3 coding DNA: TGCGCCAGCAGCCAATGGACCTTACAGGGGGCGGCAGATACGCAGTATTTT. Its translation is CASSQWTLQGAADTQYF.

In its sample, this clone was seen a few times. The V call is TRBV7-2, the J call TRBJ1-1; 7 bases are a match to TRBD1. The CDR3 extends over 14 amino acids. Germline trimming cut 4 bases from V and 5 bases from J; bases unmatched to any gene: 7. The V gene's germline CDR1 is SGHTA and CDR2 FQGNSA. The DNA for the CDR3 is TGTGCCAGCAGCTCGACAGGGAGGTGGACTGAAGCTTTCTTT. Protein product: CASSSTGRWTEAFF.

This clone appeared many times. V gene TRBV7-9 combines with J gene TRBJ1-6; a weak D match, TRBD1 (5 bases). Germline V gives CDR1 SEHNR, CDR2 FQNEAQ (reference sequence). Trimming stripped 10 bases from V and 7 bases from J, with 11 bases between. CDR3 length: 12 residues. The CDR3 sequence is CATARGNSPLHF. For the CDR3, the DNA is TGTGCCACCGCGAGGGGAAATTCACCCCTCCACTTT.

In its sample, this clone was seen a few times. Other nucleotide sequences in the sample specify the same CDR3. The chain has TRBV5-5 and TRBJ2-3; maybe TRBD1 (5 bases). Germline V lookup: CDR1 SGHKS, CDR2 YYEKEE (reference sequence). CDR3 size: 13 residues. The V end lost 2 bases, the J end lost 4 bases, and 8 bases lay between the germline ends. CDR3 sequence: CASSLAGPDTQYF. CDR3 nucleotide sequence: TGTGCCAGCAGCTTAGCAGGGCCAGATACGCAGTATTTT.

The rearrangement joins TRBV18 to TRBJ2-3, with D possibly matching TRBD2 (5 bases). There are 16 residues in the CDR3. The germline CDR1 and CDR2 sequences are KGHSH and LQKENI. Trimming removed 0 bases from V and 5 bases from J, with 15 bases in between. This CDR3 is CASSPPEVGHKDTQYF. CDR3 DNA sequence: TGTGCCAGCTCACCACCGGAGGTTGGCCATAAAGATACGCAGTATTTT.

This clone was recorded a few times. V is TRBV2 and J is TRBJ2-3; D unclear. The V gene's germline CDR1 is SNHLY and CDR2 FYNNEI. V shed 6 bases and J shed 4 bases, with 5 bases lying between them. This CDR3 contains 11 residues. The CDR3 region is CASSLSDTQYF. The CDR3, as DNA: TGTGCCAGCAGCCTATCAGATACGCAGTATTTT. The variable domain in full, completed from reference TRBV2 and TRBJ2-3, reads EPEVTQTPSHQVTQMGQEVILRCVPISNHLYFYWYRQILGQKVEFLVSFYNNEISEKSEIFDDQFSVERPDGSNFTLKIRSTKLEDSAMYFCASSLSDTQYFGPGTRLTVL.